These 3 T cell receptor beta chains came from one sample sequenced in a study of response to subunit inactivated influenza vaccine. In TCRdb, the RT-PCR reads were re-called with MiXCR into one record per CDR3 protein. Of some 550,000 distinct CDR3 sequences in the sample, 20% to 25% were seen once. These sequences were also reported in another study, on T cells expressing NK-cell markers. That source notes: 5'RACE template switching with UMIs produced the TCR beta cDNA.

This specimen consisted of CD4+ T cells sorted from PBMCs, obtained about 12 days after vaccination. These TCRs come from a man aged 50-59 years who received an inactivated influenza vaccine.

This clonotype was found a few times. This sequence joins TRBV30 and TRBJ2-3, with no clear D. Trimming removed 3 bases from V and 3 bases from J, with 7 bases in between. The CDR3 runs 12 residues. Germline CDR1 GTSNPN, CDR2 SVGIG (reference sequence). The DNA of the CDR3 is TGTGCCTGGAGGGCGCCGACAGATACGCAGTATTTT. Translating it yields CAWRAPTDTQYF.

The chain carries TRBV5-1 and TRBJ2-1, with unresolved D. Trimming pared 4 bases from V and 7 bases from J, leaving 12 bases between. Germline loops: CDR1 SGHRS, CDR2 YFSETQ. This CDR3 is 13 amino acids long. The chain's CDR3 is CASSPATLNEQFF. The CDR3 DNA follows: TGCGCCAGCAGCCCCGCCACCCTGAATGAGCAGTTCTTC.

The chain combines TRBV28 with TRBJ2-2; TRBD1 aligns across 9 bases. Germline V gene sequence: CDR1 MDHEN, CDR2 SYDVKM. J lost 6 bases, V lost 3 bases, and 5 bases had no gene match. CDR3 length equals 15 residues. The CDR3 nucleotides are TGTGCCAGCAGTTTTCGACAGGGGGTAGCCGGGGAGCTGTTTTTT. Encoded protein: CASSFRQGVAGELFF.